The source of this TCR beta chain is a study of shared clonotypes between healthy human individuals. Study-wide findings and caveats: Sharing across four donors was highest in naive CD4 (roughly 5%) and lowest in memory CD8 (about 0.4%). Inspection by rarefaction showed sorted-subset sequencing to be incomplete despite large depth.

Trimming pared 5 bases from V and 4 bases from J, leaving 10 bases between. CDR1 SGHDT and CDR2 YYEEEE come from the germline V gene. The length of the CDR3 is 13 residues. Sequenced by immunoSEQ multiplex PCR; TCRdb stores in-frame clones only, minus some. Among 500,000 or so clones listed, approximately 94% were seen once. The donor population consisted of healthy HIV-negative adults with no recent acute infections or vaccinations. CD4+ cells were split into CD45RA+ naive and CD45RA-negative memory subsets. A word on this clone: Its antigen is unidentified.

The V call is TRBV5-6, the J call TRBJ2-1; D is perhaps TRBD2 (7 bases). The sequence was obtained from a woman under 40 in good health. The specimen sequenced was naive CD4+ T cells sorted from blood. As to subset: CD45RA+ positively selected. The DNA of the CDR3 is TGTGCCAGCAGGGGAGGGGGGTACAATGAGCAGTTCTTC. Its protein is CASRGGGYNEQFF.